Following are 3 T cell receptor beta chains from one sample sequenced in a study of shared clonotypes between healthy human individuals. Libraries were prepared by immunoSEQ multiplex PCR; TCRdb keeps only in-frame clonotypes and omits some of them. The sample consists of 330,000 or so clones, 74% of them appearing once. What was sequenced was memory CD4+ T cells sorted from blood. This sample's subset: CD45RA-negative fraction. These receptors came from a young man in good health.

CDR3 nucleotides: TGTGCCAGCAGCACCGGGACTATAAACACCGGGGAGCTGTTTTTT. It codes for CASSTGTINTGELFF. The V and J genes are TRBV11-2 and TRBJ2-2; TRBD2 matches 7 bases. The V and J ends lost 5 bases and 2 bases, in that order; junction bases with no gene match: 5. The CDR3 has 15 amino acids. Germline lookup yields CDR1 SGHAT and CDR2 FQNNGV.

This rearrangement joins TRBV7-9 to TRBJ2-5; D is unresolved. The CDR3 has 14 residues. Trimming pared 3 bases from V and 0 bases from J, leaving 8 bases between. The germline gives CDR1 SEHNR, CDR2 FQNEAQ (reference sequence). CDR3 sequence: CASSFSKYQETQYF. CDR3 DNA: TGTGCCAGCAGCTTTTCAAAGTACCAAGAGACCCAGTACTTC.

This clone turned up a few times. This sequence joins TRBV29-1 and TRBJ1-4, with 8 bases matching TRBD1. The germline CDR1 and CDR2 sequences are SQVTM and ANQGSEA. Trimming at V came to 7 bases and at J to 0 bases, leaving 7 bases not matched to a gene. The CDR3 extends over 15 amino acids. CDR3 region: CSARTGSTTNEKLFF. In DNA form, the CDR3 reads TGCAGCGCCAGGACAGGGTCGACAACTAATGAAAAACTGTTTTTT.